These 14 T cell receptor beta chains came from one sample sequenced in a study of blood T cell repertoires in COVID-19 (dated by TCRdb to 2020 to 2022). Library preparation employed the immunoSEQ multiplex PCR assay. The immuneACCESS repertoire file appears here via TCRdb, limited to in-frame rearrangements. These files lack a portion of the clones; in checked studies, under half of the deficit traces to unresolved V genes, and the cause of the others is not known. This sample lists 200,000 to 300,000 clones; roughly 80% were detected once. The ten largest account for around 8.9% of the sample. What was sequenced was peripheral blood. The receptors originated from a man aged 80 or over with acute or convalescent COVID-19.

The rearrangement joins TRBV12-3 or TRBV12-4 to TRBJ2-5; 7 bases fit TRBD1. The CDR3 runs to 13 residues. Trimming took 6 bases from V and 4 from J; bases not matched to a gene: 5. CDR3 sequence reads: CASSQRQGETQYF. The CDR3 bases are TGTGCCAGCAGCCAACGACAGGGAGAGACCCAGTACTTC.

Points on this clone: This specimen includes other DNA sequences encoding the same CDR3. The J gene is TRBJ1-2, the V gene TRBV28; 10 nucleotides line up with TRBD1. The germline CDR1 and CDR2 sequences are MDHEN and SYDVKM. The CDR3 has 13 residues. V was pared by 4 bases and J by 8 bases, with 4 bases of the junction left unmatched. CDR3 nucleotides: TGTGCCAGCAGTTCGGGACAGGGGAGAGGCTACACCTTC. It specifies CASSSGQGRGYTF.

A single count supports this clone. The genes are TRBV18 and TRBJ2-1; 10 bases map to TRBD2. The length of the CDR3 is 15 residues. Looked up from germline, CDR1 is KGHSH and CDR2 is LQKENI. Losses at the gene ends were 6 bases for V and 8 bases for J; bases not matched to a gene: 10. The CDR3 region has the DNA TGTGCCAGCTCCCCCGCTAGCGGGAGACTGGATGAGCAGTTCTTC. It codes for CASSPASGRLDEQFF.

The rearrangement links TRBV10-3 to TRBJ1-3, with 7 nucleotides matching TRBD1. Germline V gene lookup returns CDR1 ENHRY and CDR2 SYGVKD. V was clipped by 4 bases and J by 4 bases; unmatched bases: 7. The CDR3 extends over 15 amino acids. DNA for the CDR3: TGTGCCATCAGTGCCCCGACAGGGCCCGGAAACACCATATATTTT. It yields the protein CAISAPTGPGNTIYF.

The rearrangement joins TRBV5-1 to TRBJ2-5; 7 nucleotides match TRBD2. The CDR3 runs 15 residues. The junction had 7 bases not matched to a gene; V was cut back by 1 base and J by 4 bases. Germline V gene sequence: CDR1 SGHRS, CDR2 YFSETQ. For the CDR3, the DNA is TGCGCCAGCAGCTTGAGGGAGGGGAATGGAGAGACCCAGTACTTC. Translating it yields CASSLREGNGETQYF. Filled out from reference TRBV5-1 and TRBJ2-5, the complete variable domain reads KAGVTQTPRYLIKTRGQQVTLSCSPISGHRSVSWYQQTPGQGLQFLFEYFSETQRNKGNFPGRFSGRQFSNSRSEMNVSTLELGDSALYLCASSLREGNGETQYFGPGTRLLVL.

The chain recombines TRBV7-9 with TRBJ2-1; 7 bases agree with TRBD2. CDR1 and CDR2 (germline): SEHNR, FQNEAQ (reference sequence). Trimming took 5 bases from V and 2 from J; bases not matched to a gene: 6. CDR3 length: 15 amino acids. The CDR3 spells CASSLGLGPYNEQFF. The CDR3 DNA sequence: TGTGCCAGCAGCCTCGGACTAGGGCCCTACAATGAGCAGTTCTTC.

The gene calls are TRBV10-3 and TRBJ2-2, with TRBD1 matching over 9 bases. The J segment lost 7 bases and the V segment lost 6 bases, leaving 6 bases of the junction unmatched. The CDR3 totals 14 residues. CDR1 is ENHRY, CDR2 SYGVKD, per germline. The CDR3 spells CAIRPRQGGGELFF. In DNA, the CDR3 is TGTGCCATCAGACCACGACAGGGGGGCGGGGAGCTGTTTTTT.

The gene calls are TRBV7-9 and TRBJ1-1; no clear D. V shed 3 bases and J shed 1 base, with 9 bases lying between them. The germline V gene encodes CDR1 SEHNR and CDR2 FQNEAQ (reference sequence). The CDR3 has 14 amino acids. The CDR3 region has the DNA TGTGCCAGCAGCTTCTTGGGGAGGAACACTGAAGCTTTCTTT. Its protein is CASSFLGRNTEAFF.

The rearrangement uses TRBV5-1 and TRBJ1-1, with no clear D. The CDR3 is 13 residues long. The V end was cut by 2 bases, the J end by 3 bases, with 8 bases between. The germline V gene encodes CDR1 SGHRS and CDR2 YFSETQ. The CDR3 nucleotides read TGCGCCAGCAGCTTAAACGGTTACACTGAAGCTTTCTTT. This encodes CASSLNGYTEAFF.

A single count supports this clone. The chain joins TRBV18 to TRBJ2-7; 12 nucleotides line up with TRBD1. J was trimmed by 6 bases and V by 8 bases; bases with no gene match: 8. CDR1 and CDR2 (germline): KGHSH, LQKENI. The CDR3 spans 14 residues. As DNA, the CDR3 is TGTGCCAGCACTCCGGGACAGGGGGCGGGCGAGCAGTACTTC. Its protein is CASTPGQGAGEQYF.

The chain recombines TRBV14 with TRBJ1-2; 7 nucleotides agree with TRBD1. There are 13 residues in the CDR3. J gave up 3 bases and V 3 bases, and 1 base lay outside the gene matches. CDR1 and CDR2 (germline): SGHDN, FVKESK. The CDR3 sequence is CASSHGQDYGYTF. The CDR3 DNA is TGTGCCAGCAGCCATGGACAGGACTATGGCTACACCTTC.

V usage is TRBV11-3 and J usage is TRBJ2-5; 14 positions agree with TRBD2. Losses at the gene ends were 6 bases for V and 1 base for J; bases not matched to a gene: 4. Germline CDR1 is SGHNT and CDR2 is YENEEA. The CDR3 is 16 residues long. In DNA form, the CDR3 reads TGTGCCAGCAGTTCCGGGACTAGCGGGGGCCAAGAGACCCAGTACTTC. Its protein is CASSSGTSGGQETQYF. Complete variable domain (other parts from reference TRBV11-3 and TRBJ2-5): EAGVVQSPRYKIIEKKQPVAFWCNPISGHNTLYWYLQNLGQGPELLIRYENEEAVDDSQLPKDRFSAERLKGVDSTLKIQPAELGDSAVYLCASSSGTSGGQETQYFGPGTRLLVL.

The chain employs TRBV29-1 and TRBJ1-2, with D hard to call. Trimming stripped 4 bases from V and 6 bases from J, with 15 bases between. The length of the CDR3 is 13 residues. The V gene's germline CDR1 is SQVTM and CDR2 ANQGSEA. The CDR3 spells CSVVWAWSDGYTF. CDR3 nucleotide sequence: TGCAGCGTTGTCTGGGCTTGGTCCGATGGCTACACCTTC.

The chain combines TRBV6-5 with TRBJ2-4, with D possibly being TRBD1 (7 bases). Germline assignment: CDR1 MNHEY and CDR2 SVGAGI. The CDR3 has 11 residues. The V gene lost 6 bases and the J gene lost 13 bases, with 13 bases spanning the gap. The CDR3 DNA follows: TGTGCCAGCAGGGAGGGACAGACGCAGTACTTC. Protein: CASREGQTQYF.